These T cell receptor beta chains were read from a single sample in a study of monozygotic twins with inflammatory bowel disease. TCRdb derives one entry per CDR3 protein from the 5' RACE reads, leaving out DNA. The sample totals around 380,000 distinct CDR3 sequences. Sequenced: blood. These receptor sequences come from a human donor with ulcerative colitis or Crohn's disease, or a healthy co-twin of an affected twin (not recorded which). Both conserved end residues are part of each CDR3.

length	V	J	CDR3
16	TRBV9	TRBJ2-2	CASSVDITANTGELFF
15	TRBV18	TRBJ1-1	CASSPFNGGNTEAFF
16	TRBV6-1	TRBJ1-4	CASSVRVRQGDEKLFF
12	TRBV12-3/TRBV12-4	TRBJ1-1	CASSLQATEAFF
16	TRBV19	TRBJ2-1	CASSPSSGLATREQFF
14	TRBV18	TRBJ2-5	CASSPRNHQETQYF
15	TRBV18	TRBJ2-3	CASSPQRDRTDTQYF
14	TRBV2	TRBJ2-3	CASRRKGLGDTQYF
14	TRBV6-6	TRBJ2-1	CATRSGRLYNEQFF
14	TRBV4-1	TRBJ1-2	CASSQERGMSGYTF
14	TRBV18	TRBJ1-5	CASSPGTTGQPQHF
15	TRBV12-3/TRBV12-4	TRBJ2-7	CASSLSAGTGVEQYF
14	TRBV12-3/TRBV12-4	TRBJ1-6	CASSWKGDNSPLHF
13	TRBV5-1	TRBJ2-1	CASQGATYNEQFF
13	TRBV7-9	TRBJ1-2	CASSLRENYGYTF
14	TRBV29-1	TRBJ1-2	CSVVLTGRDYGYTF
15	TRBV6-2/TRBV6-3	TRBJ1-1	CASSYTGTAGTEAFF
12	TRBV28	TRBJ1-1	CASSTGQGEAFF
13	TRBV15	TRBJ1-1	CATSQSRNTEAFF
17	TRBV18	TRBJ2-1	CASSSQMGGLGNNEQFF
16	TRBV7-9	TRBJ2-2	CASPEAGVSGTGELFF
15	TRBV11-2	TRBJ1-2	CASSLEAGLHYGYTF
16	TRBV5-1	TRBJ2-7	CASSLVSGRGSYEQYF
13	TRBV29-1	TRBJ2-3	CSVVITVENTQYF
16	TRBV9	TRBJ2-1	CASSVDGKAVDDEQFF
15	TRBV2	TRBJ1-5	CASSEALWGAQPQHF
17	TRBV3-1	TRBJ1-5	CASSQGSGGLGNQPQHF
13	TRBV7-2	TRBJ2-2	CAVRRANTGELFF
13	TRBV4-3	TRBJ2-3	CASSNFGADTQYF
14	TRBV12-3/TRBV12-4	TRBJ2-5	CASSLNGGQETQYF
15	TRBV6-5	TRBJ2-1	CASSYAGSGANEQFF
14	TRBV7-2	TRBJ1-1	CASSAGTLNTEAFF
14	TRBV7-2	TRBJ2-1	CASSLYRDPQGQFF
14	TRBV15	TRBJ1-1	CATSRDGVSTEAFF
13	TRBV5-1	TRBJ1-1	CASSDGGGTEAFF
16	TRBV27	TRBJ2-3	CASSHQGVFNTDTQYF
11	TRBV7-2	TRBJ2-7	CASSAFLEQYF
15	TRBV27	TRBJ1-1	CASGAGTGRTAEAFF
14	TRBV7-9	TRBJ2-7	CASSLVRTPYEQYF
18	TRBV11-1	TRBJ1-6	CASSPPLLVPGGNSPLHF
12	TRBV20-1	TRBJ2-7	CSAPLRAYEQYF
13	TRBV5-1	TRBJ2-2	CASSPLANGELFF
13	TRBV3-1	TRBJ2-7	CASSQDLQSEQYF
14	TRBV28	TRBJ1-3	CASEVAGGANTIYF
18	TRBV11-1	TRBJ2-5	CASSFFRGHRSRQETQYF
16	TRBV5-6	TRBJ2-2	CASSFISGAGTGELFF
14	TRBV28	TRBJ1-2	CASSLMDGDYGYTF
16	TRBV20-1	TRBJ2-3	CSAPRPLDPSTDTQYF
11	TRBV12-3/TRBV12-4	TRBJ1-1	CASSFRGVAFF
13	TRBV7-2	TRBJ2-2	CASSVQGSGELFF
14	TRBV20-1	TRBJ1-1	CSARDGSSGTEAFF